The sequence of this T cell receptor beta chain was determined in a study of blood T cell repertoires in COVID-19. Study-wide context: PBMCs, B-cell-depleted T cells, or T cells were the source of the cDNA or gDNA that made up the material.

In the authors' workflow: Nucleated cell counts were estimated from reference gene primer amplification. Using immunoSEQ multiplex PCR, the repertoire was profiled, and TCRdb retains in-frame clones only, with some absent. The DNA gave D and trimming, while V, J and clone size come from that table. The sample lists 190,000 or so clones; about 90% were seen once. Germline V gives CDR1 ENHRY, CDR2 SYGVKD. The CDR3 is made up of 15 amino acids. Trimming left V 2 bases short and J 7 bases short, with 17 bases between. Sequencing was done on a sample of peripheral blood. This TCR derives from a man aged 50-60 years with acute or convalescent COVID-19. V usage is TRBV10-3 and J usage is TRBJ1-2, with D uncertain. The CDR3 protein is CAISEPKIAARGYTF. The CDR3 DNA sequence: TGTGCCATCAGTGAGCCCAAGATAGCGGCACGTGGCTACACCTTC.